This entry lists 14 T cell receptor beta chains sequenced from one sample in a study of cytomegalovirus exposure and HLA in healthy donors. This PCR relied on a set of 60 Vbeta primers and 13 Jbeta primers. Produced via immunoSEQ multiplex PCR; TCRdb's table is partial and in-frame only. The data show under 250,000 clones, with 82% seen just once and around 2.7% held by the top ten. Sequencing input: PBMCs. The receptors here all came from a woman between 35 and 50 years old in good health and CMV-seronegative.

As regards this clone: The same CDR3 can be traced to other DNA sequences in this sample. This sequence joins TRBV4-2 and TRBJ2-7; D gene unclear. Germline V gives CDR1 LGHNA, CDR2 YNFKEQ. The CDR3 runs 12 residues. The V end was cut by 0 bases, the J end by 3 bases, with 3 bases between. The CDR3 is CASSQDLYEQYF. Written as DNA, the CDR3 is TGTGCCAGCAGCCAAGATCTCTACGAGCAGTACTTC.

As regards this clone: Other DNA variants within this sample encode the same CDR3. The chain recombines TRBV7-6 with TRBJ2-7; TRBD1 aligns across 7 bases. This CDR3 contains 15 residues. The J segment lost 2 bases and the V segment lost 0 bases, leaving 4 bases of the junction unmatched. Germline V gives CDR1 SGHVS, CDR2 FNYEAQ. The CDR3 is CASSLAGQGAYEQYF. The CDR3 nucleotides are TGTGCCAGCAGCTTAGCGGGGCAGGGGGCCTACGAGCAGTACTTC. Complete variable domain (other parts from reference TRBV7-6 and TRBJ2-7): GAGVSQSPRYKVTKRGQDVALRCDPISGHVSLYWYRQALGQGPEFLTYFNYEAQQDKSGLPNDRFSAERPEGSISTLTIQRTEQRDSAMYRCASSLAGQGAYEQYFGPGTRLTVT.

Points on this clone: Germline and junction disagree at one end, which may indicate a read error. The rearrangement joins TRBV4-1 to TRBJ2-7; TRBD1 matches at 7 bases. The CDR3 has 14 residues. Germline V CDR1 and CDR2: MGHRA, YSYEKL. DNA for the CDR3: TGCGCCAGCAGGTTACTCGAGGGGGCCTACGAGCAGTCCTTC. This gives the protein CASRLLEGAYEQSF.

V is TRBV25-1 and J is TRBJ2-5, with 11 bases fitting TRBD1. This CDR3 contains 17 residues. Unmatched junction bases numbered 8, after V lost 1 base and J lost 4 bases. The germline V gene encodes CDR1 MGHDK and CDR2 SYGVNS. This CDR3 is CASSEFWTGGRGETQYF. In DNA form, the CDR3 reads TGTGCCAGCAGTGAATTCTGGACAGGGGGCAGGGGAGAGACCCAGTACTTC.

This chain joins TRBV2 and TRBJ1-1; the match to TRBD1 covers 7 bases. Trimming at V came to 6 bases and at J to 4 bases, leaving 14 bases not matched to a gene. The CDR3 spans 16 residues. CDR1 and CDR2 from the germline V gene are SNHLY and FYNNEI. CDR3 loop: CASRNDRASGVTEAFF. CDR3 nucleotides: TGTGCCAGCAGGAATGACAGGGCCTCTGGGGTCACTGAAGCTTTCTTT.

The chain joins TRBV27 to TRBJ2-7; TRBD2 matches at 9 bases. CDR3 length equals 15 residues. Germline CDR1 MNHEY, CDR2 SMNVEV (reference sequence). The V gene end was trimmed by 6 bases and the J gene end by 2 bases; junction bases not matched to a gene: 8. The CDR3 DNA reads TGTGCCAGCAGATCACTAGCGGGCCCTGCCTACGAGCAGTACTTC. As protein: CASRSLAGPAYEQYF.

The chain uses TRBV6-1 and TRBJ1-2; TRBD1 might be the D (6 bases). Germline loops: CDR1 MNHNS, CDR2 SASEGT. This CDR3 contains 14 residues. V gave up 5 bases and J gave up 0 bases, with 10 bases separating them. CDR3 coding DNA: TGTGCCAGCAGTTCGACAGGCCCTAACTATGGCTACACCTTC. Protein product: CASSSTGPNYGYTF.

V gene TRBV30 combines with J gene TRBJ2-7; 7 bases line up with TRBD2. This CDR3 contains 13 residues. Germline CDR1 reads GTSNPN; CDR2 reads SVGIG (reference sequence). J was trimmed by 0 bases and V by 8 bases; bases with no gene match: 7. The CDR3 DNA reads TGTGCCCGAACCCTAGCGGACTCCTACGAGCAGTACTTC. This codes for CARTLADSYEQYF.

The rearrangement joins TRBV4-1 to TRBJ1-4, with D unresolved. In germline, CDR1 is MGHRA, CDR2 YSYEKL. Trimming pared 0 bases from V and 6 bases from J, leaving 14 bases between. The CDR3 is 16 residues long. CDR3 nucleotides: TGCGCCAGCAGCCAAGATTTCGGGTCCTTCGATGAAAAACTGTTTTTT. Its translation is CASSQDFGSFDEKLFF.

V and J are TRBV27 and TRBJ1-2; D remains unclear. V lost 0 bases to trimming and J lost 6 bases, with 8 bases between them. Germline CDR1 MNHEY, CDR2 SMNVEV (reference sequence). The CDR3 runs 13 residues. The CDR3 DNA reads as TGTGCCAGCAGTTTATCGAGGTGGCATGGCTACACCTTC. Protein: CASSLSRWHGYTF.

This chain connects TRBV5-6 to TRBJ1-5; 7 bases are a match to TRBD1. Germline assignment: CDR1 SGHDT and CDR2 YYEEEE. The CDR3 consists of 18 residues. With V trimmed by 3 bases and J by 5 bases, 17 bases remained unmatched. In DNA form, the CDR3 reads TGTGCCAGCAGCTACTTACGGGACAGATCACAAGCACATCAGCCCCAGCATTTT. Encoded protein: CASSYLRDRSQAHQPQHF.

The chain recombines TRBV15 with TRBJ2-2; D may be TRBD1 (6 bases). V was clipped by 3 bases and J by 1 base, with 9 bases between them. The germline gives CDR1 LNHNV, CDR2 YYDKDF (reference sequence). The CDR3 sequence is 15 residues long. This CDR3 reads CATSSGQKNTGELFF. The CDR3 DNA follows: TGTGCCACCAGCAGCGGACAGAAGAACACCGGGGAGCTGTTTTTT.

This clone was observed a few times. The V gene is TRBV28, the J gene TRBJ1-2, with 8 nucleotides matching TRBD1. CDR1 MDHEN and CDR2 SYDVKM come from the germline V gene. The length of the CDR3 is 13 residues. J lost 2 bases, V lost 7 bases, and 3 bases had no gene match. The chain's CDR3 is CASMNRGNYGYTF. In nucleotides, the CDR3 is TGTGCCAGCATGAACAGGGGGAACTATGGCTACACCTTC.

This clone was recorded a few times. The CDR3 DNA is TGCGCCAGCAGCTTGGCCGGTATATCTCCGAACACCGGGGAGCTGTTTTTT. Amino acid sequence: CASSLAGISPNTGELFF. The chain combines TRBV5-1 with TRBJ2-2; unclear D gene. Trimming shortened V by 0 bases and J by 0 bases, and 12 bases separated the two germline ends. Per the germline V gene, CDR1 is SGHRS and CDR2 is YFSETQ. The CDR3 is 17 amino acids.